This entry features one T cell receptor beta chain sequence. Its target is not known. V was trimmed by 5 bases and J by 6 bases, leaving 23 bases between them. Germline V gene lookup returns CDR1 SGHAT and CDR2 FQNNGV. The CDR3 runs to 16 residues. These data come from a study of response to subunit inactivated influenza vaccine. Study outcomes and limitations: Every seasonal influenza vaccination brings in few new T cells, the authors suggested.

MiXCR, run by TCRdb on the RT-PCR reads, gives a single entry per CDR3 protein. The repertoire has around 480,000 distinct CDR3 sequences, approximately 17% of them found once; the top ten carry over 2.5%. This receptor was identified in a man in his fifties or sixties who received an inactivated influenza vaccine. The sample here was CD4+ T cells sorted from PBMCs, taken 23 months after vaccination. The chain employs TRBV11-2 and TRBJ2-7, with D possibly matching TRBD1 (6 bases). This chain's CDR3 is CASSHGRWGPLTEQYF. The CDR3 nucleotides are TGTGCCAGCAGCCACGGTCGTTGGGGGCCTTTGACCGAGCAGTACTTC. Using reference TRBV11-2 and TRBJ2-7 for the parts outside the CDR3, the full variable domain is EAGVAQSPRYKIIEKRQSVAFWCNPISGHATLYWYQQILGQGPKLLIQFQNNGVVDDSQLPKDRFSAERLKGVDSTLKIQPAKLEDSAVYLCASSHGRWGPLTEQYFGPGTRLTVT.